These T cell receptor beta chains were read from a single sample in a study of blood T cell repertoires in COVID-19. Produced via immunoSEQ multiplex PCR; TCRdb's table is partial and in-frame only. The sample includes a few hundred thousand clones, 80% to 90% seen only once; the top ten take approximately 6.6%. Sequencing was carried out using PBMCs or T cells enriched from blood (not recorded which). These receptors were collected from a woman aged 45-65 years who had been exposed to COVID-19. Each CDR3 is given with its conserved first and last residue.

J gene,V gene,CDR3 protein
TRBJ1-1,TRBV29-1,CSGGDRGGTEAFF
TRBJ1-5,TRBV6-1,CASSDPRTGGALGQPQHF
TRBJ1-2,TRBV14,CASSHVSLNYGYTF
TRBJ1-2,TRBV2,CASSADRGQGYTF
TRBJ2-2,TRBV9,CASSPRGQGYSGELFF
TRBJ1-1,TRBV3-1/TRBV3-2,CASGPSTEAFF
TRBJ1-5,TRBV12-5,CASAPGDQPQHF
TRBJ1-1,TRBV5-1,CASSDQGGTEAFF
TRBJ2-3,TRBV3-1/TRBV3-2,CASSLSRPGDTQYF
TRBJ1-1,TRBV2,CASSLGPRRAFF
TRBJ2-5,TRBV28,CASIRVDREETQYF
TRBJ1-1,TRBV5-1,CASSSNPGQGRTMNTEAFF
TRBJ2-1,TRBV29-1,CSVGGVSSYNEQFF
TRBJ1-1,TRBV9,CASSVEPGGTEAFF
TRBJ1-1,TRBV6-5,CATRRRLNTEAFF
TRBJ1-1,TRBV7-9,CASRQGGGTEAFF
TRBJ1-5,TRBV27,CASSPRTGGNQPQHF
TRBJ2-1,TRBV19,CASNGGENYNEQFF
TRBJ1-6,TRBV4-1,CASSQGDFGNSPLHF
TRBJ1-1,TRBV6-2/TRBV6-3,CASSPGTGGSEAFF
TRBJ2-5,TRBV28,CASSRSGASRGTQYF
TRBJ1-1,TRBV6-5,CASSYLTGGGTEAFF
TRBJ2-7,TRBV14,CASSQDNMDEGDEQYF
TRBJ1-2,TRBV15,CATSGRTGRTGGYTF
TRBJ1-4,TRBV15,CATSRDLLWQGEKLFF
TRBJ2-5,TRBV30,CAWSVRAGGTKTQYF
TRBJ1-2,TRBV9,CASSGITGSYGYTF
TRBJ1-6,TRBV3-1/TRBV3-2,CASSHRGQGISPLHF
TRBJ1-1,TRBV12-3/TRBV12-4,CASSLQGYEAFF
TRBJ1-3,TRBV9,CASSAEDRRFSGNTIYF
TRBJ2-1,TRBV24-1,CATSGGLAGALYNEQFF
TRBJ2-5,TRBV5-4,CASSLGGGETQYF
TRBJ1-1,TRBV27,CASTDPGQGFEAFF
TRBJ1-2,TRBV11-2,CASSLTGLDYGYTF
TRBJ1-1,TRBV7-9,CASSTSTEAFF
TRBJ1-2,TRBV29-1,CSIFTGTGDGYTF
TRBJ1-1,TRBV27,CATGFRGDTEAFF
TRBJ2-1,TRBV30,CASSRGYNEQFF
TRBJ1-3,TRBV6-5,CASTVFTGNTIYF
TRBJ1-1,TRBV5-4,CASSLGDRHTEAFF
TRBJ1-2,TRBV19,CASNPGQGNYGYTF
TRBJ1-1,TRBV5-8,CASSPGQRVNTEAFF
TRBJ2-7,TRBV6-1,CASSEGRHTAYEQYF
TRBJ1-1,TRBV7-2,CASSLASLKNTEAFF
TRBJ2-3,TRBV6-5,CASGGGGAGDTQYF
TRBJ1-5,TRBV6-5,CATLSLGQGGSPQHF
TRBJ1-4,TRBV10-3,CATGTANEKLFF
TRBJ2-7,TRBV7-2,CASSLDRGSYEQYF
TRBJ2-5,TRBV21-1,CARFFPGEGRQETQYF
TRBJ1-2,TRBV2,CASTFDRVVYGYTF
TRBJ2-7,TRBV6-5,CASLSFSYEQYF
TRBJ1-5,TRBV30,CAWSPPNTGLNQPQHF
TRBJ2-1,TRBV6-5,CASGYGTSRYNEQFF
TRBJ2-3,TRBV30,CAWSGQGPDTQYF
TRBJ2-5,TRBV29-1,CSVEDEGRETQYF
TRBJ2-3,TRBV24-1,CATRCEGYPSTDTQYF
TRBJ1-2,TRBV2,CASSSTGNGYTF
TRBJ2-3,TRBV10-3,CAISAVTPSTDTQYF
TRBJ2-4,TRBV10-3,CAIGTSGGKNIQYF